These 27 T cell receptor beta chains share one sample of origin, sequenced in a study of beta chain bispecific antibodies for T cell cancers. Expansion lasted two to three days, with either anti-CD3 antibody OKT3 or CD3/CD28 beads. Whole-study findings and limits: The leukemia cells, rather than normal T cells, gave most of the targeted TRBV signal.

TCRdb ran MiXCR on the 5' RACE reads and lists one entry per CDR3 protein. The sample contains some 17,000 distinct CDR3 sequences, 2% to 2.5% of which appear only once. These receptors have no known antigen. The sequencing input was healthy donor T cells cultured with leukemia cells. Source of these receptors: a human donor in good health. Some clones in this sample may be carry-over from other donors' samples.

This clonotype appeared many times. The chain joins TRBV29-1 to TRBJ2-1, with D tentatively TRBD2 (5 bases). CDR3 size: 13 residues. The ends were cut back, 3 bases at V and 7 bases at J, with 13 bases in the middle. Germline CDR1 is SQVTM and CDR2 is ANQGSEA. The CDR3 sequence: CSVDASMVNEQFF. CDR3 DNA sequence: TGCAGCGTTGACGCTAGCATGGTAAATGAGCAGTTCTTC.

This clonotype was seen at least ten times. The genes are TRBV6-6 and TRBJ1-3; D unresolved. Germline loops: CDR1 MNHNY, CDR2 SVGAGI (reference sequence). The V end was cut by 2 bases, the J end by 0 bases, with 5 bases between. There are 14 residues in the CDR3. The chain's CDR3 is CASSYGGSGNTIYF. The CDR3 coding sequence is TGTGCCAGCAGTTACGGAGGCTCTGGAAACACCATATATTTT.

This clonotype came up many times. V and J are TRBV5-1 and TRBJ2-5; D might be TRBD1 (5 bases). The CDR3 is made up of 14 amino acids. V shed 1 base and J shed 1 base, with 8 bases lying between them. Germline V lookup: CDR1 SGHRS, CDR2 YFSETQ. For the CDR3, the DNA is TGCGCCAGCAGCTTGACAGGCCGCCAAGAGACCCAGTACTTC. This sequence encodes CASSLTGRQETQYF.

This clonotype is medium-sized (0.01 to 0.1%) within its sample. This sequence joins TRBV7-6 and TRBJ2-2, with TRBD1 matching over 9 bases. The ends lost 4 bases at V and 0 bases at J; junction bases unmatched: 6. Germline CDR1 is SGHVS and CDR2 is FNYEAQ. The CDR3 loop spans 17 amino acids. CDR3 DNA sequence: TGTGCCAGCAGCTGGGGACAGGGCCTTCCGAACACCGGGGAGCTGTTTTTT. Its protein product is CASSWGQGLPNTGELFF.

This clonotype was seen at least ten times. The chain is built from TRBV2 and TRBJ1-6; D uncertain. With 8 bases removed from V and 6 bases from J, the gap between germline ends came to 14 bases. Germline V gene sequence: CDR1 SNHLY, CDR2 FYNNEI. The CDR3 contains 14 residues. CDR3 sequence reads: CASLDPGLNSPLHF. In DNA form, the CDR3 reads TGTGCCAGCCTCGACCCCGGGCTTAATTCACCCCTCCACTTT. The variable domain in full, with the rest retrieved from reference TRBV2 and TRBJ1-6, is EPEVTQTPSHQVTQMGQEVILRCVPISNHLYFYWYRQILGQKVEFLVSFYNNEISEKSEIFDDQFSVERPDGSNFTLKIRSTKLEDSAMYFCASLDPGLNSPLHFGNGTRLTVT.

By sample share, this clonotype is medium-sized. The CDR3 sequence: CASSLLLTGNEQYF. CDR3 coding DNA: TGTGCCAGCAGTTTATTGTTGACAGGGAACGAGCAGTACTTC. This chain connects TRBV27 to TRBJ2-7, with 7 bases that match TRBD1. Trimming cost V 1 base and J 5 bases; bases outside gene matches: 5. Germline V lookup: CDR1 MNHEY, CDR2 SMNVEV (reference sequence). This CDR3 spans 14 amino acids.

This clonotype was observed at least ten times. CDR3 loop: CASSPPFRGHTEAFF. DNA of the CDR3: TGTGCCAGCTCACCACCCTTCAGGGGGCACACTGAAGCTTTCTTT. The chain recombines TRBV18 with TRBJ1-1; 8 bases fit TRBD1. The junction had 3 bases not matched to a gene; V was cut back by 0 bases and J by 3 bases. This CDR3 is 15 amino acids long. Germline V gene lookup returns CDR1 KGHSH and CDR2 LQKENI.

A note on this clonotype: This may stem from a read error, because a much larger clone lies one nucleotide away. The rearrangement joins TRBV27 to TRBJ2-1, with 7 bases that match TRBD2. The germline V gene has CDR1 MNHEY and CDR2 SMNVEV (reference sequence). The junction had 7 bases not matched to a gene; V was cut back by 7 bases and J by 4 bases. This CDR3 contains 14 residues. The CDR3 region has the DNA TGTGCCAGCACTCGCACCGGGAGGTACAATGAGCAGTTCTTC. Amino acids: CASTRTGRYNEQFF.

This clonotype was seen many times. This sequence joins TRBV12-3 or TRBV12-4 and TRBJ2-4, with D uncertain. The CDR3 is 13 amino acids. Between the trimmed V and J ends, which lost 5 bases and 8 bases, there was a span of 13 bases. Written as DNA, the CDR3 is TGTGCCAGCAGTCAAACTATTTTGGACATTCAGTACTTC. It encodes CASSQTILDIQYF.

This clonotype was recorded many times. The gene calls are TRBV9 and TRBJ2-3, with 7 bases fitting TRBD1. Germline-derived CDR1 and CDR2 are SGDLS and YYNGEE. This CDR3 is built from 16 residues. V was clipped by 0 bases and J by 1 base; unmatched bases: 5. The CDR3 here is CASSVDRGQGTDTQYF. The CDR3 DNA reads TGTGCCAGCAGCGTAGACAGGGGTCAGGGCACAGATACGCAGTATTTT. Full variable domain (missing parts from reference TRBV9 and TRBJ2-3): DSGVTQTPKHLITATGQRVTLRCSPRSGDLSVYWYQQSLDQGLQFLIQYYNGEERAKGNILERFSAQQFPDLHSELNLSSLELGDSALYFCASSVDRGQGTDTQYFGPGTRLTVL.

This clonotype was found many times. The rearrangement joins TRBV5-1 to TRBJ2-3, with 11 bases that match TRBD2. V gave up 5 bases and J gave up 4 bases; unmatched junction bases: 3. Germline assignment: CDR1 SGHRS and CDR2 YFSETQ. The CDR3 length is 14 residues. CDR3 bases: TGCGCCAGCAGTAGCGGGGGGGTACCAGATACGCAGTATTTT. This translates into CASSSGGVPDTQYF.

This clonotype came up many times. This chain connects TRBV7-9 to TRBJ1-3, with TRBD1 identical over 8 bases. With 5 bases clipped from V and 2 bases from J, the junction kept 8 bases outside the gene matches. Germline CDR1 is SEHNR and CDR2 is FQNEAQ (reference sequence). CDR3 size: 16 residues. The CDR3 is CASSVLQGDAGNTIYF. The CDR3 DNA sequence: TGTGCCAGCAGCGTACTACAGGGGGATGCTGGAAACACCATATATTTT.

In its sample, this clonotype was seen many times. The rearrangement links TRBV15 to TRBJ2-7, with unresolved D. Trimming removed 0 bases at V and 2 bases at J, with 8 bases between. This CDR3 has 14 residues. Germline loops: CDR1 LNHNV, CDR2 YYDKDF (reference sequence). CDR3 sequence (DNA): TGTGCCACCAGCAGAGATCACTCAGCCTACGAGCAGTACTTC. It specifies CATSRDHSAYEQYF.

This clonotype was recorded at least ten times. This rearrangement joins TRBV9 to TRBJ2-5; 8 bases line up with TRBD1. The ends lost 4 bases at V and 0 bases at J; junction bases unmatched: 2. The CDR3 has 14 amino acids. The V gene's germline CDR1 is SGDLS and CDR2 YYNGEE. This chain's CDR3 is CASSQTGDQETQYF. The CDR3 DNA sequence: TGTGCCAGCAGCCAGACAGGGGACCAAGAGACCCAGTACTTC.

This clonotype was found many times. The rearrangement links TRBV13 to TRBJ1-5; D unresolved. Germline CDR1 and CDR2: PRHDT and FYEKMQ (reference sequence). V lost 0 bases, J lost 11 bases, and 8 bases lay in between. CDR3 size: 12 residues. This CDR3 is CASSLGVQTQHF. CDR3 in DNA: TGTGCCAGCAGCTTAGGTGTCCAGACCCAGCATTTT.

This clonotype was recorded many times. The gene calls are TRBV5-1 and TRBJ2-7; unclear D gene. The CDR3 sequence is 13 residues long. The V end was cut by 4 bases, the J end by 6 bases, with 14 bases between. From germline, CDR1 is SGHRS and CDR2 YFSETQ. CDR3 loop: CASSPPEGIEQYF. Written as DNA, the CDR3 is TGCGCCAGCAGCCCACCCGAAGGCATCGAGCAGTACTTC.

This clonotype was seen at least ten times. V is TRBV12-3 or TRBV12-4 and J is TRBJ1-3; D unclear. The CDR3 has 15 amino acids. V was pared by 7 bases and J by 0 bases, with 13 bases between. The CDR3 DNA sequence: TGTGCCAGCATTGCCCTTCTCCGCTCTGGAAACACCATATATTTT. Amino acids: CASIALLRSGNTIYF.

This clonotype is termed medium-sized. The chain uses TRBV2 and TRBJ2-7; D is uncertain. Trimming took 0 bases from V and 2 from J, leaving 11 bases between them. The germline V gene encodes CDR1 SNHLY and CDR2 FYNNEI. CDR3 size: 15 residues. The CDR3 DNA follows: TGTGCCAGCAGTGAAGCGCTTCAGGATCCCTACGAGCAGTACTTC. As protein: CASSEALQDPYEQYF.

This clonotype was found many times. For the CDR3, the DNA is TGTGCCAGCAGCCCCCAATACAATGAGCAGTTCTTC. Translation: CASSPQYNEQFF. The gene calls are TRBV7-9 and TRBJ2-1; D not certain. The CDR3 is 12 residues long. The germline gives CDR1 SEHNR, CDR2 FQNEAQ (reference sequence). Trimming took off 5 bases at V and 4 bases at J, with 6 bases between the two ends.

This clonotype is medium-sized (0.01 to 0.1%) by share. The rearrangement links TRBV20-1 to TRBJ1-1, with unresolved D. The V and J ends lost 0 bases and 1 base respectively, with 15 bases between them. The CDR3 is made up of 16 amino acids. Per germline, CDR1 DFQATT and CDR2 SNEGSKA (reference sequence). As DNA, the CDR3 is TGCAGTGCTAGAGATCTCGGCCAGGCAGGGAACACTGAAGCTTTCTTT. Translating gives CSARDLGQAGNTEAFF.

This clonotype was detected ten times or more. The J gene is TRBJ2-2, the V gene TRBV10-3, with D perhaps being TRBD1 or TRBD2 (5 bases each). V was pared by 6 bases and J by 1 base, with 12 bases between. This CDR3 has 15 amino acids. The germline gives CDR1 ENHRY, CDR2 SYGVKD. CDR3 loop: CAISSGRLNTGELFF. CDR3 sequence (DNA): TGTGCCATCAGCTCAGGGAGACTGAACACCGGGGAGCTGTTTTTT.

This clonotype has ten or more counts. The gene calls are TRBV28 and TRBJ2-7, with a possible D match to TRBD1 (7 bases). V was shortened by 2 bases and J by 5 bases, with 13 bases between the two germline ends. The CDR3 length is 14 residues. From germline, CDR1 is MDHEN and CDR2 SYDVKM. In DNA form, the CDR3 reads TGTGCCAGCAGTTTACAGGGGGGAGACGACGAGCAGTACTTC. This encodes CASSLQGGDDEQYF.

This clonotype was recorded at least ten times. The chain carries TRBV5-4 and TRBJ2-3; D unclear. V lost 1 base to trimming and J lost 3 bases, with 3 bases between them. The CDR3 loop spans 12 amino acids. Germline CDR1 is SGHNT and CDR2 is YYREEE (reference sequence). CDR3 residues: CASSLFTDTQYF. CDR3 nucleotide sequence: TGTGCCAGCAGCTTGTTTACAGATACGCAGTATTTT.

This clonotype was seen at least ten times. The chain has TRBV30 and TRBJ2-2; maybe TRBD1 (5 bases). V lost 5 bases and J lost 1, with 8 bases in between. Germline V gene sequence: CDR1 GTSNPN, CDR2 SVGIG (reference sequence). This CDR3 is built from 13 residues. Here the CDR3 DNA reads TGTGCCTGGTCCCAGGGGAACACCGGGGAGCTGTTTTTT. Its translation is CAWSQGNTGELFF.

The sample holds a few counts of this clonotype. A single base separates this from a much larger clone, so it may be a read error. This chain links TRBV28 with TRBJ2-1; D remains unclear. The J call may be incorrect, as the DNA end agrees better with TRBJ2-7. Germline CDR1 MDHEN, CDR2 SYDVKM. This CDR3 has 13 amino acids. CDR3 sequence reads: CASSDPAANEQYF. The CDR3 DNA follows: TGTGCCAGCAGCGACCCAGCCGCAAATGAGCAGTACTTC.

At least ten counts were recorded for this clonotype. This chain uses TRBV7-6 with TRBJ2-3; 10 nucleotides align to TRBD2. The germline V gene has CDR1 SGHVS and CDR2 FNYEAQ. The ends lost 5 bases at V and 2 bases at J; junction bases unmatched: 7. This CDR3 has 16 amino acids. This CDR3 reads CASSLGLAASTDTQYF. CDR3 nucleotides: TGTGCCAGCAGCCTCGGACTAGCGGCCTCCACAGATACGCAGTATTTT.

This clonotype was seen repeatedly, ten times or more. The J gene is TRBJ2-7, the V gene TRBV6-6; TRBD2 aligns across 8 bases. The germline V gene encodes CDR1 MNHNY and CDR2 SVGAGI (reference sequence). The CDR3 covers 14 residues. Trimming at V came to 7 bases and at J to 3 bases, leaving 8 bases not matched to a gene. The DNA for the CDR3 is TGTGCCAGCACCTACGGGGGGGCCATCTACGAGCAGTACTTC. Residues: CASTYGGAIYEQYF.